The clone carrying this T cell receptor (beta chain) came up many times. Its antigen is not identified. The CDR3 is 13 amino acids. Germline lookup yields CDR1 SGHAT and CDR2 FQNNGV. The germline V and J ends were trimmed by 4 bases and 1 base, with 7 bases remaining between them. For the diagnoses, clinical symptoms, serum thyroxine and TRAb, thyroid ultrasound and orbital computed tomography were used. Fresh 10 ml peripheral blood yielded PBMCs. The data originate from a study of T cells in Graves' hyperthyroidism and ophthalmopathy. General study points: Model output signaled ophthalmopathy a median around 5.9 months ahead of onset. Researchers found most expanded thyroid clonotypes above 0.001 in blood as well.

Amplified regions were TCR beta CDR3 sequences from RNA transcripts. First-round RT-PCR with HTBI primers amplified the TCR CDR3 region. MiXCR, applied by TCRdb to the multiplex PCR reads, yields one record per CDR3 protein. The repertoire holds 650,000 to 850,000 distinct CDR3 sequences, with 18% as singletons. The sequencing sample was made of blood. The clonotype was recovered from a woman aged 50 to 60 with Graves' hyperthyroidism that later progressed to Graves' ophthalmopathy. The J gene is TRBJ1-2, the V gene TRBV11-2; D call uncertain. The CDR3 nucleotides are TGTGCCAGCAGCTCGGACCTTAACTATGGCTACACCTTC. This codes for CASSSDLNYGYTF.